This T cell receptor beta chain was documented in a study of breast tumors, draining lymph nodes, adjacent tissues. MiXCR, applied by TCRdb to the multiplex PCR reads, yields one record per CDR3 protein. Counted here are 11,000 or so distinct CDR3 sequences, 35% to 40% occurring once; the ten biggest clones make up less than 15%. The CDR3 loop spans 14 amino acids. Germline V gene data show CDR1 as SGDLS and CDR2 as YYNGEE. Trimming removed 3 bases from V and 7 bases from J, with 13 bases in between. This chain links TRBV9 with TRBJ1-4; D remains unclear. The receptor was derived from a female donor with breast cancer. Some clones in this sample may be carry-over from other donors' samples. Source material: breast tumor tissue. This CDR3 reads CASSAQVGREKLFF. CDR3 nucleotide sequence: TGTGCCAGCAGCGCCCAGGTGGGCCGTGAAAAACTGTTTTTT.